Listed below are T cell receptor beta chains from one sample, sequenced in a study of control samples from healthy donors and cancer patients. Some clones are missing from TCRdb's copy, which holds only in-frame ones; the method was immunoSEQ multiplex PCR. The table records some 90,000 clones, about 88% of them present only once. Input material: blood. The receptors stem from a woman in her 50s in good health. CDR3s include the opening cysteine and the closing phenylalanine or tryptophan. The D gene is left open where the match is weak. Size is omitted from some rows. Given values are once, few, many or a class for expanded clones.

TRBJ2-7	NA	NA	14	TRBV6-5	CASSRGEYEGEQYF	TGTGCCAGCAGTCGCGGGGAATATGAAGGGGAGCAGTACTTC
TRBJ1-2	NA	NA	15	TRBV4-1	CASSQDSGGRYGYTF	TGCGCCAGCAGCCAAGATAGCGGGGGGAGGTATGGCTACACCTTC
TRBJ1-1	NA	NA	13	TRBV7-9	CASSKEGGTEAFF	TGTGCCAGCAGCAAAGAGGGAGGCACTGAAGCTTTCTTT
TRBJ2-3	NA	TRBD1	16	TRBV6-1	CASSGYRGRQADTQYF	TGTGCCAGCAGTGGATACAGGGGACGCCAGGCAGATACGCAGTATTTT
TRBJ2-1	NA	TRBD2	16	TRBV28	CASSLWTSGTRNEQFF	TGTGCCAGCAGTTTGTGGACTAGCGGGACCCGCAATGAGCAGTTCTTC
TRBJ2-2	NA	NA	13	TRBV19	CASSVQRTGELFF	TGTGCCAGTAGTGTACAGCGGACCGGGGAGCTGTTTTTT
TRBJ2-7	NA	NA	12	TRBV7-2	CASRSATYEQYF	TGTGCCAGCAGATCCGCCACCTACGAGCAGTACTTC
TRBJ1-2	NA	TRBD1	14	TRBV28	CASSQGQGGWGYTF	TGTGCCAGCAGTCAAGGACAGGGAGGTTGGGGCTACACCTTC
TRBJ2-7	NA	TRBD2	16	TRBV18	CASSEASGRATYEQYF	TGTGCCAGCTCGGAAGCAAGCGGGAGGGCCACCTACGAGCAGTACTTC
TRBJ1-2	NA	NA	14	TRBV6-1	CASSELTAGGSYTF	TGTGCCAGCAGTGAACTAACAGCCGGGGGTAGCTACACCTTC
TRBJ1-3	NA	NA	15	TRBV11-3	CASSLAGRVGNTIYF	TGTGCCAGCAGCTTAGCGGGCAGGGTCGGAAACACCATATATTTT
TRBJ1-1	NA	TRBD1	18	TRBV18	CASSPPRQGATMNTEAFF	TGTGCCAGCTCACCACCGCGTCAGGGGGCTACGATGAACACTGAAGCTTTCTTT
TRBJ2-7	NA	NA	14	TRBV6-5	CASSGAGQFYEQYF	TGTGCCAGCAGCGGGGCGGGCCAGTTCTACGAGCAGTACTTC
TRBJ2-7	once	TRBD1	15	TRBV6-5	CASSYRQGIGYEQYF	TGTGCCAGCAGTTACCGACAGGGGATCGGCTACGAGCAGTACTTC
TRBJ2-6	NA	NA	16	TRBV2	CASSSPGRSGANVLTF	TGTGCCAGCAGTTCGCCGGGCCGCTCTGGGGCCAACGTCCTGACTTTC
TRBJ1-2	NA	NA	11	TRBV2	CASTEGVGYTF	TGTGCCAGCACTGAGGGGGTTGGCTACACCTTC
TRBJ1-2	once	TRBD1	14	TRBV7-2	CASSLTGGSNGYTF	TGTGCCAGCAGCTTAACAGGGGGTTCTAATGGCTACACCTTC
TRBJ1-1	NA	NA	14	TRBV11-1	CASSGGDAWKEAFF	TGTGCCAGCAGCGGGGGGGACGCCTGGAAGGAAGCTTTCTTT
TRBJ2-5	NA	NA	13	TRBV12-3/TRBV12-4	CASSLRGQETQYF	TGTGCCAGCAGTTTACGGGGGCAAGAGACCCAGTACTTC
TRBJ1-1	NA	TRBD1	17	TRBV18	CASSRTGTGYSHTEAFF	TGTGCCAGCTCACGAACCGGGACAGGGTATTCTCACACTGAAGCTTTCTTT
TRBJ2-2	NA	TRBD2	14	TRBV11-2	CASSVAGITGELFF	TGTGCCAGCAGCGTAGCGGGGATTACCGGGGAGCTGTTTTTT
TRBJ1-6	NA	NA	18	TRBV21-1	CASSINDRGGAYNSPLHF	TGTGCCAGCAGCATCAATGACAGGGGGGGGGCATATAATTCACCCCTCCACTTT
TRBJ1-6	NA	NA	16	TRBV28	CASYSDSRGYNSPLHF	TGTGCCAGCTACTCAGACTCCCGGGGCTATAATTCACCCCTCCACTTT
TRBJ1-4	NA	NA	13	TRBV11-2	CASSRTVNEKLFF	TGTGCCAGCAGCCGGACCGTAAATGAAAAACTGTTTTTT
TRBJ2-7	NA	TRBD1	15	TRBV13	CASSLGGQGKCEQYF	TGTGCCAGCAGCTTAGGGGGACAGGGAAAGTGCGAGCAGTACTTC
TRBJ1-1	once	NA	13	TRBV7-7	CASSLGENTEAFF	TGTGCCAGCAGCTTGGGGGAGAACACTGAAGCTTTCTTT
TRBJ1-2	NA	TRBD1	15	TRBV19	CASSMPRGASYGYTF	TGTGCCAGTAGTATGCCCAGGGGGGCGAGCTATGGCTACACCTTC
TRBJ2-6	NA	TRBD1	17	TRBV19	CASSRYRGSTGANVLTF	TGTGCCAGTAGTCGGTACAGGGGGTCCACTGGGGCCAACGTCCTGACTTTC
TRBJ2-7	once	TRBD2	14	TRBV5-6	CASSLRTSPDEQYF	TGTGCCAGCAGCCTACGGACTAGCCCCGACGAGCAGTACTTC
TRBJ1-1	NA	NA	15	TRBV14	CASSQNTGLGTEAFF	TGTGCCAGCAGCCAGAACACAGGGTTGGGGACTGAAGCTTTCTTT
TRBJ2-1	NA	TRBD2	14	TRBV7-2	CASSLASGRTEQFF	TGTGCCAGCAGCTTGGCTAGCGGGAGGACTGAGCAGTTCTTC
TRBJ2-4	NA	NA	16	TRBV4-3	CASSQDVDSHGNIQYF	TGCGCCAGCAGCCAAGATGTCGATAGCCATGGAAACATTCAGTACTTC
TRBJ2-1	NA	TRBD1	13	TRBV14	CASSPLDRVEGFF	TGTGCCAGCAGCCCACTGGACAGGGTCGAAGGGTTCTTC
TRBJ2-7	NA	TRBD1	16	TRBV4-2	CASSQDKTGDFYEQYF	TGTGCCAGCAGCCAAGATAAGACAGGGGATTTCTACGAGCAGTACTTC
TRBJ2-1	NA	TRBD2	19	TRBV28	CASSLSSLGPSGRHNEQFF	TGTGCCAGCAGTTTATCGTCTCTGGGCCCAAGCGGGAGACACAATGAGCAGTTCTTC
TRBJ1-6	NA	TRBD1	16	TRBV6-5	CASSYSAGGSNSPLHF	TGTGCCAGCAGTTACTCGGCAGGGGGATCTAATTCACCCCTCCACTTT
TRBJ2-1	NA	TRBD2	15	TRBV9	CASSPLSGGGNEQFF	TGTGCCAGCAGCCCCCTCTCGGGGGGGGGCAATGAGCAGTTCTTC
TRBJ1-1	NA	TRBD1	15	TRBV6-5	CASSYTGTGNTEAFF	TGTGCCAGCAGTTACACAGGGACAGGGAACACTGAAGCTTTCTTT
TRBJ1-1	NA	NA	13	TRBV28	CASSAGPNTEAFF	TGTGCCAGCAGTGCAGGGCCGAACACTGAAGCTTTCTTT
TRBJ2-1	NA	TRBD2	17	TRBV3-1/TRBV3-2	CASSPPRAGVFFNEQFF	TGTGCCAGCAGCCCTCCCCGAGCGGGAGTCTTTTTTAATGAGCAGTTCTTC
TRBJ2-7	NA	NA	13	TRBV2	CASRDTSSGEQYF	TGTGCCAGCAGGGACACTAGCTCTGGCGAGCAGTACTTC
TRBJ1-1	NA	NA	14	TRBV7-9	CASSPRGAGTEAFF	TGTGCCAGCAGTCCAAGAGGGGCGGGCACTGAAGCTTTCTTT
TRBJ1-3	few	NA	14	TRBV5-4	CASGPGPVGNTIYF	TGTGCCAGCGGCCCAGGACCGGTTGGAAACACCATATATTTT
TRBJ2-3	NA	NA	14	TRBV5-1	CASSLAGAPDTQYF	TGCGCCAGCAGCTTGGCGGGAGCCCCAGATACGCAGTATTTT
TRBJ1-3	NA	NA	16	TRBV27	CASSFRAGFSGNTIYF	TGTGCCAGCAGTTTCCGGGCCGGCTTTTCTGGAAACACCATATATTTT
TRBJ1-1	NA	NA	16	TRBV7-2	CASSLAGIASNTEAFF	TGTGCCAGCAGCTTAGCCGGTATAGCGTCGAACACTGAAGCTTTCTTT
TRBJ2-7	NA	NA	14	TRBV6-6	CASSQRTLSYEQYF	TGTGCCAGCAGCCAGCGGACTCTCTCCTACGAGCAGTACTTC
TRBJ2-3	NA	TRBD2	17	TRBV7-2	CASSLVAAGSPLDTQYF	TGTGCCAGCAGCTTAGTGGCAGCGGGGAGCCCTTTAGATACGCAGTATTTT
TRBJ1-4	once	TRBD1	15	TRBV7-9	CASSRVTGVNEKLFF	TGTGCCAGCAGCCGAGTGACAGGGGTAAATGAAAAACTGTTTTTT
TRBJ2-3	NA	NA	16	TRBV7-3	CASSKQGFTGTDTQYF	TGTGCCAGCAGCAAACAGGGTTTTACTGGCACAGATACGCAGTATTTT
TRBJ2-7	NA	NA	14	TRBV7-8	CASSFDRQAYEQYF	TGTGCCAGCAGCTTTGACAGACAGGCCTACGAGCAGTACTTC
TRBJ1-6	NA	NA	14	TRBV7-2	CASSSRTDNSPLHF	TGTGCCAGCAGCTCCCGGACAGATAATTCACCCCTCCACTTT